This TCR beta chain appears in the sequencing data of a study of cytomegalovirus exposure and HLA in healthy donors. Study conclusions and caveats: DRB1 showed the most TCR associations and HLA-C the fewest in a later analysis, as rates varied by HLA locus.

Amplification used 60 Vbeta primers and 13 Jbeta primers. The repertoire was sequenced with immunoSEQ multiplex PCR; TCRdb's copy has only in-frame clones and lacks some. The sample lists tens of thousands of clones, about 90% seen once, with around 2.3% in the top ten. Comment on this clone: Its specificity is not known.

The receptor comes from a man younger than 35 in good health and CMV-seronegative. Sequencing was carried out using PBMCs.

CDR3 region: CASRETGQGKGEAFF. The CDR3 DNA is TGTGCCAGCAGGGAAACGGGACAGGGGAAGGGGGAAGCTTTCTTT. The rearrangement links TRBV6-1 to TRBJ1-1, with 10 bases identical to TRBD1. Germline loops: CDR1 MNHNS, CDR2 SASEGT. Trimming cost V 6 bases and J 8 bases; bases outside gene matches: 12. CDR3 size: 15 residues.